These 27 T cell receptor beta chains share one sample of origin, sequenced in a study of control samples from healthy donors and cancer patients. Clones were sequenced by immunoSEQ multiplex PCR, and TCRdb holds only the in-frame ones, with some missing. This sample has 70,000 to 75,000 clones; 89% occur once, and the top ten carry around 19%. The specimen was PBMCs. Receptors were obtained from a man aged 55 to 70 with lung cancer.

This rearrangement joins TRBV3-1 (or the pseudogene TRBV3-2) to TRBJ1-4; D gene ambiguous. This CDR3 region has 14 residues. The V end lost 0 bases, the J end lost 7 bases, and 9 bases lay between the germline ends. CDR1 is LGHDT and CDR2 is YNNKEL in the germline V gene (reference sequence). CDR3 protein: CASSQDTGSEKLFF. As DNA, the CDR3 is TGTGCCAGCAGCCAAGATACGGGTAGTGAAAAACTGTTTTTT.

The genes are TRBV30 and TRBJ2-2; D gene ambiguous. The CDR3 is 13 amino acids. CDR1 is GTSNPN, CDR2 SVGIG, per germline (reference sequence). The ends were cut back, 5 bases at V and 3 bases at J, with 10 bases in the middle. CDR3 residues: CAWGFSDTGELFF. The DNA of the CDR3 is TGTGCCTGGGGCTTCAGTGACACCGGGGAGCTGTTTTTT.

The rearrangement joins TRBV5-1 to TRBJ1-2, with TRBD1 identical over 7 bases. The V gene's germline CDR1 is SGHRS and CDR2 YFSETQ. The CDR3 sequence is 18 residues long. The ends lost 4 bases at V and 0 bases at J; junction bases unmatched: 15. CDR3 residues: CASSPMGTASSPNYGYTF. The CDR3 DNA follows: TGCGCCAGCAGCCCAATGGGGACAGCCAGTTCCCCTAACTATGGCTACACCTTC.

The gene calls are TRBV4-2 and TRBJ2-1; no clear D gene. CDR1 is LGHNA, CDR2 YNFKEQ, per germline. This CDR3 is 17 amino acids long. V was cut by 5 bases and J by 2 bases, with 19 bases left in between. The CDR3, as DNA: TGTGCCAGCAGCGTCAACCCCCCTAGGGAAACCTACAATGAGCAGTTCTTC. It is translated as CASSVNPPRETYNEQFF.

This CDR3 is CASSFSLMTADTIYF. The CDR3 region has the DNA TGTGCCAGCAGCTTCTCACTCATGACAGCGGACACCATATATTTT. This rearrangement joins TRBV11-1 to TRBJ1-3, with D possibly TRBD1 on 5 matching bases. Germline CDR1 and CDR2: SGHAT and FQDESV (reference sequence). The CDR3 sequence is 15 residues long. V lost 3 bases and J 8 bases, leaving 17 bases between the germline ends.

The V call is TRBV6-5, the J call TRBJ1-1; D possibly corresponds to TRBD1 (6 bases). Trimming pared 8 bases from V and 0 bases from J, leaving 13 bases between. The CDR3 extends over 14 amino acids. Germline V lookup: CDR1 MNHEY, CDR2 SVGAGI. This CDR3 reads CASRPGHLNTEAFF. The CDR3, as DNA: TGTGCCAGCCGTCCGGGACACCTGAACACTGAAGCTTTCTTT.

This sequence joins TRBV11-2 and TRBJ2-3, with D possibly matching TRBD2 (6 bases). CDR1 is SGHAT and CDR2 is FQNNGV in the germline V gene. Trimming shortened V by 5 bases and J by 2 bases, and 14 bases separated the two germline ends. The CDR3 sequence is 15 residues long. CDR3: CASSKRRGDTDTQYF. The CDR3 DNA sequence: TGTGCCAGCAGCAAAAGGAGGGGAGACACAGATACGCAGTATTTT.

The chain joins TRBV29-1 to TRBJ2-1, with TRBD1 as a possible D gene (6 bases). The CDR3 sequence is 14 residues long. The germline CDR1 and CDR2 sequences are SQVTM and ANQGSEA. V was pared by 6 bases and J by 4 bases, with 16 bases between. The CDR3 region is CSVGILQGYNEQFF. CDR3 DNA: TGCAGCGTGGGCATACTACAGGGATACAATGAGCAGTTCTTC.

This clone was seen once. The chain couples TRBV7-9 to TRBJ1-1; D uncertain. Trimming removed 5 bases from V and 0 bases from J, with 7 bases in between. The CDR3 consists of 13 residues. Germline CDR1 SEHNR, CDR2 FQNEAQ (reference sequence). The CDR3 region has the DNA TGTGCCAGCAGCCGGGAAATGAACACTGAAGCTTTCTTT. Protein sequence: CASSREMNTEAFF.

The rearrangement links TRBV7-8 to TRBJ2-1, with D tentatively TRBD1 (6 bases). The germline gives CDR1 SGHVS, CDR2 FQNEAQ. The CDR3 covers 16 residues. V lost 0 bases and J lost 4, with 13 bases in between. The CDR3 loop reads CASSLAGWTDYNEQFF. The DNA of the CDR3 is TGTGCCAGCAGCTTAGCTGGTTGGACAGATTACAATGAGCAGTTCTTC.

CDR3 DNA: TGTGCCACCGGCGGCTCCTATAATTCACCCCTCCACTTT. Translation gives CATGGSYNSPLHF. The chain uses TRBV15 and TRBJ1-6; D ambiguous. Trimming left V 8 bases short and J 0 bases short, with 5 bases between. The CDR3 is 13 residues long. CDR1 is LNHNV, CDR2 YYDKDF, per germline (reference sequence).

The chain couples TRBV21-1 to TRBJ2-2; TRBD2, the table's D call, was not compared with the DNA. TRBV21-1 is deemed a pseudogene. The CDR3 has 16 amino acids. For the CDR3, the DNA is TGTGCCAGCAGCCACATCGGGGGGCTCGACACCGGGGAGCTGTTTTTT. It encodes CASSHIGGLDTGELFF.

This clone is a singleton in its sample. The rearrangement uses TRBV10-3 and TRBJ2-1; D perhaps matches TRBD2 (6 bases). This CDR3 is 16 amino acids long. The V end was cut by 6 bases, the J end by 2 bases, with 17 bases between. CDR1 ENHRY and CDR2 SYGVKD come from the germline V gene. CDR3 coding DNA: TGTGCCATCAGCGGTATGGGACTCTTAACCTACAATGAGCAGTTCTTC. Translating it yields CAISGMGLLTYNEQFF.

The J gene is TRBJ1-1, the V gene TRBV18, with D perhaps TRBD1 (5 bases). The germline V gene encodes CDR1 KGHSH and CDR2 LQKENI. This CDR3 comprises 13 residues. V lost 1 base and J lost 4, with 7 bases in between. CDR3 protein: CASSPLQGTEAFF. CDR3 sequence (DNA): TGTGCCAGCTCACCACTCCAGGGCACTGAAGCTTTCTTT.

This chain joins TRBV6-4 and TRBJ1-1; D uncertain. The length of the CDR3 is 13 residues. Germline CDR1 and CDR2: MRHNA and SNTAGT. The germline V and J ends were trimmed by 2 bases and 1 base, with 5 bases remaining between them. The chain's CDR3 is CASSDRSNTEAFF. CDR3 sequence (DNA): TGTGCCAGCAGTGACCGCTCGAACACTGAAGCTTTCTTT.

V and J are TRBV6-5 and TRBJ1-2; TRBD1 is a possible D gene (6 bases). The CDR3 covers 15 residues. Germline V gene data show CDR1 as MNHEY and CDR2 as SVGAGI. V was cut by 7 bases and J by 8 bases, with 23 bases left in between. Written as DNA, the CDR3 is TGTGCCAGCATCTCCGGGGGCAGGGGCTTTGGCGGCTACACCTTC. As protein: CASISGGRGFGGYTF.

This rearrangement joins TRBV3-1 (or the pseudogene TRBV3-2) to TRBJ2-3; 12 bases align to TRBD2. Trimming removed 6 bases from V and 14 bases from J; junction bases left unmatched: 15. CDR1 LGHDT and CDR2 YNNKEL come from the germline V gene (reference sequence). CDR3 length: 15 amino acids. The CDR3 nucleotides read TGTGCCAGCAGGGCCATACTAGCGGGGGGCCACCGGGTGTATTTT. Protein sequence: CASRAILAGGHRVYF.

The chain uses TRBV19 and TRBJ2-1; 11 bases align to TRBD2. The CDR3 is 18 residues long. Trimming at V came to 3 bases and at J to 5 bases, leaving 12 bases not matched to a gene. Germline CDR1 and CDR2: LNHDA and SQIVND (reference sequence). CDR3 coding DNA: TGTGCCAGTAGTATGGAACTTCTAGCGGGGGGAAAGCACAATGAGCAGTTCTTC. This gives the protein CASSMELLAGGKHNEQFF.

This sequence joins TRBV29-1 and TRBJ1-4; D possibly corresponds to TRBD1 (5 bases). Germline values: CDR1 SQVTM, CDR2 ANQGSEA. The CDR3 totals 12 residues. V lost 7 bases and J lost 5, with 11 bases in between. The CDR3 DNA reads TGCAGCGGTCGCGAGGGGAATGAAAAACTGTTTTTT. This codes for CSGREGNEKLFF.

The V call is TRBV27, the J call TRBJ1-5, with D tentatively TRBD1 (5 bases). CDR1 and CDR2 from the germline V gene are MNHEY and SMNVEV (reference sequence). CDR3 length: 13 amino acids. The V and J ends lost 4 bases and 7 bases respectively, with 11 bases between them. In nucleotides, the CDR3 is TGTGCCAGCAGTTCAGACCGGGGGCAGCCCCAGCATTTT. As protein: CASSSDRGQPQHF.

The V and J genes are TRBV5-4 and TRBJ2-7; D is possibly TRBD2 (6 bases). CDR3 length equals 14 residues. Germline CDR1 is SGHNT and CDR2 is YYREEE (reference sequence). Trimming left V 3 bases short and J 5 bases short, with 15 bases between. CDR3 nucleotide sequence: TGTGCCAGCAGCTCGAAGGTGGGGGGTAACGAGCAGTACTTC. Translation gives CASSSKVGGNEQYF.

The chain joins TRBV7-3 to TRBJ2-3; the D is unclear. The V gene's germline CDR1 is SGHTA and CDR2 FQGTGA. This CDR3 spans 15 amino acids. With 4 bases removed from V and 0 bases from J, the gap between germline ends came to 11 bases. The CDR3 DNA reads TGTGCCAGCAGCTCCCCTAGTGCAAGCACAGATACGCAGTATTTT. Its translation: CASSSPSASTDTQYF.

J is TRBJ2-2 and V is TRBV12-3 or TRBV12-4; D is unclear. The CDR3 has 12 residues. V lost 6 bases to trimming and J lost 1 base, with 3 bases between them. CDR3 DNA: TGTGCCAGCAGCGTGAACACCGGGGAGCTGTTTTTT. Amino acids: CASSVNTGELFF.

In its sample, this clone was seen a few times. The chain is built from TRBV5-1 and TRBJ1-1; D not certain. The V end was cut by 4 bases, the J end by 5 bases, with 21 bases between. The V gene's germline CDR1 is SGHRS and CDR2 YFSETQ. CDR3 length: 16 amino acids. The CDR3 is CASSPGAFGRWTEAFF. Here the CDR3 DNA reads TGCGCCAGCAGCCCGGGAGCCTTCGGTAGGTGGACTGAAGCTTTCTTT.

This sequence joins TRBV6-6 and TRBJ1-1, with D maybe TRBD1 (6 bases). Germline-derived CDR1 and CDR2 are MNHNY and SVGAGI (reference sequence). The CDR3 contains 12 residues. V dropped 6 bases and J dropped 6 bases, with 11 bases sitting between them. CDR3 coding DNA: TGTGCCAGCAGAATGGCAGGGGCTGAAGCTTTCTTT. This sequence encodes CASRMAGAEAFF.

The chain uses TRBV6-1 and TRBJ1-2, with 8 bases lining up with TRBD1. Germline CDR1 MNHNS, CDR2 SASEGT. J was trimmed by 8 bases and V by 3 bases; bases with no gene match: 8. There are 14 residues in the CDR3. CDR3: CASSDAGGFSGYTF. CDR3 sequence (DNA): TGTGCCAGCAGTGATGCAGGGGGCTTCAGCGGCTACACCTTC.

The CDR3: CASSETGMAGYTF. As DNA, the CDR3 is TGCGCCAGCAGTGAAACAGGGATGGCTGGCTACACCTTC. The gene calls are TRBV10-1 and TRBJ1-2; the D gene is possibly TRBD1 (6 bases). The CDR3 loop spans 13 amino acids. The V and J ends lost 3 bases and 7 bases respectively, with 12 bases between them. From germline, CDR1 is WNHNN and CDR2 SYGVQD (reference sequence).